This is a list of T cell receptor beta chains from one sample in a study of blood T cell repertoires in COVID-19. The assay was immunoSEQ multiplex PCR, and TCRdb's table has in-frame clones only and misses some. This table has hundreds of thousands of clones, 70% to 90% appearing once. The sequenced sample consisted of PBMCs or T cells enriched from blood (not recorded which). All receptors come from a woman in her thirties or forties who had recovered from COVID-19. The CDR3 runs from the conserved cysteine through the conserved F or W. Each record gives: CDR3 protein, CDR3 DNA, clone size, V gene, D gene, J gene. A D gene is named only where the DNA matches it firmly. The size field is filled for only some rows; it gives once, few, many or a size class.

CASRERSEKLFF TGTGCCAGCAGAGAAAGGAGTGAAAAACTGTTTTTT - TRBV28 - TRBJ1-4
CASSLGTGVNYGYTF TGTGCCAGCAGTTTAGGGACAGGGGTTAACTATGGCTACACCTTC - TRBV28 TRBD1 TRBJ1-2
CASSLTSGTFLDSPLHF TGTGCCAGCAGTCTTACGTCCGGGACATTTCTGGATTCACCCCTCCACTTT - TRBV27 - TRBJ1-6
CASSGGLGQLSYEQYF TGTGCCAGTAGTGGGGGACTTGGCCAACTCTCCTACGAGCAGTACTTC once TRBV19 - TRBJ2-7
CASRSGVVEKLFF TGTGCCAGCAGATCAGGGGTGGTGGAAAAACTGTTTTTT - TRBV28 - TRBJ1-4
CATSRDRGNTIYF TGTGCCACCAGCAGAGATCGTGGAAACACCATATATTTT - TRBV15 - TRBJ1-3
CANKRLAITDTQYF TGTGCCAACAAAAGACTAGCAATCACAGATACGCAGTATTTT - TRBV7-9 TRBD2 TRBJ2-3
CASRQGSYGYTF TGTGCCAGCAGACAGGGGAGCTATGGCTACACCTTC - TRBV28 TRBD1 TRBJ1-2
CASSEQAFGPHQPQHF TGTGCCAGCAGTGAACAGGCCTTTGGGCCCCATCAGCCCCAGCATTTT - TRBV2 - TRBJ1-5
CASSYGDRKYYEQYF TGTGCCAGCAGTTACGGGGACAGGAAATACTACGAGCAGTACTTC - TRBV6-7 TRBD1 TRBJ2-7
CASSSPPGQGGTEAFF TGTGCCAGCAGTTCCCCCCCGGGACAGGGAGGGACTGAAGCTTTCTTT - TRBV28 TRBD1 TRBJ1-1
CASSKYRDRASANKNIQYF TGTGCCAGTAGTAAATACCGGGACAGGGCTAGCGCGAACAAAAACATTCAGTACTTC - TRBV19 TRBD1 TRBJ2-4
CASSEDTDNSPLHF TGTGCCAGCAGTGAGGACACAGATAATTCACCCCTCCACTTT - TRBV6-4 - TRBJ1-6
CASPTEPNYEQYF TGTGCCAGCCCGACAGAGCCGAACTACGAGCAGTACTTC once TRBV15 - TRBJ2-7
CASSKAATGISTDTQYF TGTGCCAGCAGCAAAGCAGCGACAGGGATTAGCACAGATACGCAGTATTTT - TRBV21-1 - TRBJ2-3
CASSFPGGNRGEQYF TGTGCCAGCAGCTTCCCAGGAGGAAACCGGGGCGAGCAGTACTTC - TRBV5-8 - TRBJ2-7
CASSPNSNYGYTF TGTGCCAGCAGCCCCAACTCTAACTATGGCTACACCTTC - TRBV12-3/TRBV12-4 - TRBJ1-2
CASSLSSGATEAFF TGTGCCAGCAGCTTAAGTTCCGGTGCTACCGAAGCTTTCTTT - TRBV13 - TRBJ1-1
CASSPGTGLYEQYF TGTGCCAGCTCACCCGGGACAGGGCTATACGAGCAGTACTTC - TRBV18 TRBD1 TRBJ2-7
CASSLGLSGDEQYF TGTGCCAGCAGCTTAGGACTCTCAGGGGACGAGCAGTACTTC - TRBV7-2 - TRBJ2-7
CASSSLVAGELFF TGTGCCAGCAGCTCTCTAGTGGCCGGGGAGCTGTTTTTT few TRBV7-9 - TRBJ2-2
CASSVVAGGADTQYF TGTGCCAGCAGCGTAGTTGCGGGAGGAGCAGATACGCAGTATTTT - TRBV9 TRBD2 TRBJ2-3
CASSPVSGSAAQFF TGTGCCAGCAGCCCGGTCAGTGGTAGCGCAGCGCAGTTCTTC - TRBV5-5 - TRBJ2-1
CASSQGSAGGGKQYF TGTGCCAGCAGCCAAGGTTCGGCGGGAGGTGGAAAGCAGTACTTC once TRBV4-2 TRBD2 TRBJ2-7
CASGQGSYNEQFF TGTGCCAGTGGACAGGGGTCCTACAATGAGCAGTTCTTC - TRBV19 TRBD1 TRBJ2-1
CAWSGGNRDREAYGYTF TGTGCCTGGAGTGGGGGGAACCGGGACAGGGAGGCCTATGGCTACACCTTC - TRBV30 TRBD1 TRBJ1-2
CASSPLPRGAKGNTIYF TGTGCCAGCTCACCCCTCCCTCGGGGGGCGAAAGGAAACACCATATATTTT - TRBV18 - TRBJ1-3
CASSYGRTSFREQYF TGTGCCAGCAGTTACGGTCGGACATCCTTTAGGGAGCAGTACTTC - TRBV6-5 - TRBJ2-7
CASRKGTSGMNTGELFF TGTGCCAGCAGAAAAGGGACTAGCGGAATGAACACCGGGGAGCTGTTTTTT - TRBV7-3 TRBD2 TRBJ2-2
CASSQEVKSRADTQYF TGTGCCAGCAGCCAAGAAGTAAAGAGCAGGGCAGATACGCAGTATTTT once TRBV3-1/TRBV3-2 - TRBJ2-3
CASSLARTLSGNTIYF TGTGCCAGCAGCTTAGCTCGGACACTTTCTGGAAACACCATATATTTT - TRBV7-8 - TRBJ1-3
CASSLNSQNYEQYF TGTGCCAGCAGCTTGAATAGCCAGAACTACGAGCAGTACTTC - TRBV5-5 - TRBJ2-7
CASRGAGLYGYTF TGTGCCAGCAGGGGGGCTGGGCTCTATGGCTACACCTTC - TRBV25-1 - TRBJ1-2
CSASRQRHTGELFF TGCAGTGCTAGTCGACAGAGACACACCGGGGAGCTGTTTTTT - TRBV20-1 - TRBJ2-2
CASSLVNNEQFF TGTGCCAGCAGCTTAGTTAACAATGAGCAGTTCTTC - TRBV7-9 - TRBJ2-1
CASSPGTGANTEAFF TGTGCCAGCAGCCCCGGGACAGGGGCGAACACTGAAGCTTTCTTT - TRBV2 TRBD1 TRBJ1-1
CASSESIPDSVYGYTF TGCGCCAGCAGTGAGTCGATACCGGACAGTGTTTATGGCTACACCTTC - TRBV10-2 - TRBJ1-2
CASSPVGYGDEQYF TGTGCCAGCTCACCAGTAGGGTACGGGGACGAGCAGTACTTC - TRBV18 - TRBJ2-7
CASSSDRNEQYF TGTGCCAGCAGCTCGGACAGGAACGAGCAGTACTTC - TRBV11-1 TRBD1 TRBJ2-7
CSVKAGERSEQYF TGCAGCGTTAAGGCGGGAGAAAGAAGCGAGCAGTACTTC - TRBV29-1 TRBD2 TRBJ2-7
CASSLTLASETQYF TGTGCCAGCAGCTTAACGCTAGCGAGCGAGACCCAGTACTTC - TRBV7-3 - TRBJ2-5
CASRGGGSYNEQFF TGTGCCAGCAGGGGAGGGGGCTCCTACAATGAGCAGTTCTTC - TRBV2 - TRBJ2-1
CASSLLGELFF TGTGCCAGCAGTTTACTCGGGGAGCTGTTTTTT - TRBV28 - TRBJ2-2
CASSSTPGTGNTEAFF TGTGCCAGCAGCTCGACCCCCGGGACAGGGAATACTGAAGCTTTCTTT - TRBV7-2 TRBD1 TRBJ1-1
CASSLGQEGELFF TGTGCCAGCAGTTTGGGGCAGGAAGGGGAGCTGTTTTTT - TRBV28 - TRBJ2-2
CSVVGQGGPDTQYF TGCAGCGTTGTTGGACAGGGAGGCCCAGATACGCAGTATTTT - TRBV29-1 TRBD1 TRBJ2-3
CASKLGGSYNEQFF TGTGCCAGTAAGTTGGGCGGGAGTTACAATGAGCAGTTCTTC - TRBV19 TRBD2 TRBJ2-1
CAISDPDSRNEQFF TGTGCCATCAGTGACCCTGACTCTCGCAATGAGCAGTTCTTC - TRBV10-3 - TRBJ2-1
CTSSHAPAGIAGGPGADTQYF TGCACCAGCAGCCACGCCCCCGCAGGAATAGCGGGAGGCCCGGGAGCAGATACGCAGTATTTT - TRBV1 - TRBJ2-3
CASSQGHNNEKLFF TGCGCCAGCAGCCAGGGGCACAATAATGAAAAACTGTTTTTT once TRBV4-1 - TRBJ1-4
CATQSGGDAGGKGTDTQYF TGTGCCACCCAGAGCGGGGGCGATGCGGGAGGGAAGGGCACAGATACGCAGTATTTT - TRBV24-1 TRBD2 TRBJ2-3
CASSYGDMRFF TGTGCCAGCAGTTATGGGGACATGCGGTTTTTT - TRBV6-5 - TRBJ2-2